These 19 T cell receptor beta chains share one sample of origin, sequenced in a study of blood T cell repertoires in COVID-19. Sequenced by immunoSEQ multiplex PCR; TCRdb stores in-frame clones only, minus some. The sample has 300,000 to 350,000 clones; roughly 90% are singletons. The sample was PBMCs or T cells enriched from blood (not recorded which). The receptors shown here come from a young woman who had been exposed to COVID-19.

In its sample, this clone was seen a few times. The V and J genes are TRBV5-1 and TRBJ2-7, with TRBD2 matching over 8 bases. Germline assignment: CDR1 SGHRS and CDR2 YFSETQ. This CDR3 region has 15 residues. With V trimmed by 0 bases and J by 2 bases, 4 bases remained unmatched. This CDR3 is CASSLGAGETYEQYF. The CDR3, as DNA: TGCGCCAGCAGCTTGGGAGCGGGAGAAACCTACGAGCAGTACTTC.

The chain has TRBV6-5 and TRBJ2-7; TRBD1 is a possible D gene (6 bases). Germline V gene sequence: CDR1 MNHEY, CDR2 SVGAGI. The V gene lost 0 bases and the J gene lost 3 bases, with 15 bases spanning the gap. This CDR3 comprises 16 residues. The CDR3, as DNA: TGTGCCAGCAGTTACTCGATGGTGGGACAAAACTACGAGCAGTACTTC. This gives the protein CASSYSMVGQNYEQYF.

V usage is TRBV28 and J usage is TRBJ1-1, with TRBD1 identical over 10 bases. Trimming at V came to 5 bases and at J to 5 bases, leaving 8 bases not matched to a gene. Germline CDR1 MDHEN, CDR2 SYDVKM. The CDR3 sequence is 15 residues long. The CDR3 bases are TGTGCCAGCAGTCCTAGGACAGGGGGATATACTGAAGCTTTCTTT. Its protein is CASSPRTGGYTEAFF.

CDR3 DNA: TGTGCCAGCAGCTTAGTTACGGGAGCGGGAGAGACCCAGTACTTC. Translation: CASSLVTGAGETQYF. This chain uses TRBV13 with TRBJ2-5; D perhaps matches TRBD2 (6 bases). Germline CDR1 is PRHDT and CDR2 is FYEKMQ (reference sequence). This CDR3 region has 15 residues. V lost 1 base to trimming and J lost 4 bases, with 13 bases between them. Full variable domain (missing parts from reference TRBV13 and TRBJ2-5): AAGVIQSPRHLIKEKRETATLKCYPIPRHDTVYWYQQGPGQDPQFLISFYEKMQSDKGSIPDRFSAQQFSDYHSELNMSSLELGDSALYFCASSLVTGAGETQYFGPGTRLLVL.

The chain has TRBV5-1 and TRBJ2-5; D is unclear. The length of the CDR3 is 13 residues. The V gene lost 4 bases and the J gene lost 2 bases, with 9 bases spanning the gap. Germline V lookup: CDR1 SGHRS, CDR2 YFSETQ. CDR3: CASSRVVQETQYF. CDR3 sequence (DNA): TGCGCCAGCAGCCGGGTTGTTCAAGAGACCCAGTACTTC.

The chain has TRBV28 and TRBJ1-2; weak D call: TRBD1 (6 bases). Germline CDR1 and CDR2: MDHEN and SYDVKM. Trimming cost V 4 bases and J 10 bases, with 13 bases left between them. The CDR3 consists of 12 residues. CDR3 sequence (DNA): TGTGCCAGCAGTTCCGGGACAACTCTCTACACCTTC. The encoded protein is CASSSGTTLYTF.

This chain uses TRBV4-2 with TRBJ2-6; TRBD2 matches 10 bases. Germline values: CDR1 LGHNA, CDR2 YNFKEQ. The CDR3 sequence is 19 residues long. The V segment lost 1 base and the J segment 1 base; nucleotides outside the gene matches: 7. CDR3 nucleotides: TGTGCCAGCAGCCAAGCAAGCGGGAGGGCCGGTTCTGGGGCCAACGTCCTGACTTTC. It encodes CASSQASGRAGSGANVLTF.

This chain links TRBV28 with TRBJ2-5, with 14 bases fitting TRBD2. After removal of 5 bases from V and 3 bases from J, the junction contained 2 bases not matched to a gene. CDR1 MDHEN and CDR2 SYDVKM come from the germline V gene. CDR3 length: 15 residues. CDR3 in amino acids: CASSLGLAGEETQYF. DNA for the CDR3: TGTGCCAGCAGTCTGGGACTAGCGGGAGAAGAGACCCAGTACTTC.

V gene TRBV4-1 combines with J gene TRBJ2-1; D uncertain. Germline V gene data show CDR1 as MGHRA and CDR2 as YSYEKL. V was clipped by 1 base and J by 9 bases, with 16 bases between them. The CDR3 is 15 amino acids. This CDR3 is CASSQGLASNFEQFF. CDR3 DNA: TGCGCCAGCAGCCAAGGATTAGCTTCTAATTTTGAGCAGTTCTTC.

J is TRBJ2-1 and V is TRBV28, with 7 bases that match TRBD2. The CDR3 extends over 14 amino acids. J was trimmed by 0 bases and V by 6 bases; bases with no gene match: 2. Germline CDR1 and CDR2: MDHEN and SYDVKM. Here the CDR3 reads CASSRGSSYNEQFF. The CDR3 DNA sequence: TGTGCCAGCAGCCGCGGGAGCTCCTACAATGAGCAGTTCTTC.

This chain links TRBV6-5 with TRBJ2-1; 8 nucleotides line up with TRBD2. V gave up 7 bases and J gave up 9 bases; unmatched junction bases: 11. The CDR3 is made up of 14 amino acids. Germline V gene data show CDR1 as MNHEY and CDR2 as SVGAGI. CDR3 loop: CASMSGSMSAEQFF. Here the CDR3 DNA reads TGTGCCAGCATGAGCGGGAGTATGTCTGCTGAGCAGTTCTTC.

The gene calls are TRBV5-1 and TRBJ2-7, with 9 bases matching TRBD1. Germline V lookup: CDR1 SGHRS, CDR2 YFSETQ. The CDR3 is 13 residues long. The ends lost 4 bases at V and 2 bases at J; junction bases unmatched: 1. CDR3 nucleotide sequence: TGCGCCAGCAGCCGGACAGGGGCCTACGAGCAGTACTTC. Translation: CASSRTGAYEQYF.

V usage is TRBV24-1 and J usage is TRBJ2-5; tentatively, D is TRBD2 (5 bases). V lost 1 base to trimming and J lost 2 bases, with 10 bases between them. CDR1 and CDR2 (germline): KGHDR, SFDVKD. The CDR3 consists of 15 residues. Here the CDR3 DNA reads TGTGCCACCAGTGATTTAGGAGGCAGTCAAGAGACCCAGTACTTC. Translation: CATSDLGGSQETQYF.

This clone was seen only a few times. The chain combines TRBV11-2 with TRBJ1-1; D might be TRBD1 (6 bases). Trimming cost V 6 bases and J 1 base, with 18 bases left between them. The CDR3 is 16 amino acids. Germline CDR1 is SGHAT and CDR2 is FQNNGV. CDR3 loop: CASRYMPGHQNTEAFF. CDR3 nucleotides: TGTGCCAGCAGATATATGCCGGGACACCAGAACACTGAAGCTTTCTTT.

The chain carries TRBV2 and TRBJ2-5; the match to TRBD2 covers 8 bases. This CDR3 is 14 amino acids long. The trim removed 5 bases at V and 5 bases at J, leaving 7 bases unmatched. CDR1 is SNHLY and CDR2 is FYNNEI in the germline V gene. In DNA, the CDR3 is TGTGCCAGCAGTCCAACGGGGGGGGTGGAGACCCAGTACTTC. Its protein product is CASSPTGGVETQYF.

For the CDR3, the DNA is TGTGCCAGCAGTGTGTCTATAGGACAGGGATCCTACGAGCAGTACTTC. Translated: CASSVSIGQGSYEQYF. The chain has TRBV25-1 and TRBJ2-7, with 8 bases identical to TRBD1. CDR3 length: 16 residues. J lost 1 base, V lost 4 bases, and 9 bases had no gene match. In germline, CDR1 is MGHDK, CDR2 SYGVNS.

V is TRBV6-2 or TRBV6-3 and J is TRBJ2-3; TRBD2 might be the D (6 bases). Germline V gene data show CDR1 as MNHEY and CDR2 as SVGEGT. The CDR3 consists of 15 residues. V dropped 0 bases and J dropped 6 bases, with 13 bases sitting between them. The CDR3 protein is CASSYSDGRGDTQYF. The CDR3 bases are TGTGCCAGCAGTTACTCAGACGGGAGAGGGGATACGCAGTATTTT.

The V gene is TRBV6-1, the J gene TRBJ2-7, with D perhaps matching TRBD1 (5 bases). The germline V and J ends were trimmed by 2 bases and 2 bases, with 10 bases remaining between them. In germline, CDR1 is MNHNS, CDR2 SASEGT. The CDR3 has 14 amino acids. The CDR3 DNA reads TGTGCCAGCAGTGAATGGGCAGGGACCTACGAGCAGTACTTC. Protein product: CASSEWAGTYEQYF.

The chain combines TRBV19 with TRBJ2-1; D possibly corresponds to TRBD1 (6 bases). The CDR3 spans 15 residues. Between the trimmed V and J ends, which lost 2 bases and 4 bases, there was a span of 12 bases. Germline V gene data show CDR1 as LNHDA and CDR2 as SQIVND (reference sequence). CDR3 amino acids: CASSIIRTVYNEQFF. The CDR3 nucleotides are TGTGCCAGTAGTATAATCAGGACAGTGTACAATGAGCAGTTCTTC.